This TCR beta chain was sequenced for a study of T cell responses to AZD1222 COVID-19 vaccine. Trimming left V 5 bases short and J 0 bases short, with 17 bases between. Germline-derived CDR1 and CDR2 are MNHEY and SVGEGT. The CDR3 has 17 amino acids. Clones were sequenced by immunoSEQ multiplex PCR, and TCRdb holds only the in-frame ones, with some missing. The profile shows approximately 46,000 clones, 85% to 90% of them singletons. Study outcomes and limitations: Among spike-specific TCRs, nearly half reportedly target unmutated variant regions. Recipients of two AZD1222 doses showed rising Spike-specific TCR breadth and depth. There were mostly white British donors and more females than males, and clonal diversity was possibly underestimated.

For this clone: Its antigen is as yet unknown.

This receptor was taken from an adult who received the AZD1222 COVID-19 vaccine. The chain combines TRBV6-2 or TRBV6-3 with TRBJ1-5; D perhaps matches TRBD1 (5 bases). Specimen: peripheral blood, collected 28 days after the second AZD1222 dose. The CDR3 region has the DNA TGTGCCAGCAGTGCCCACTCGGGGACGGTTAGCAATCAGCCCCAGCATTTT. As protein: CASSAHSGTVSNQPQHF.